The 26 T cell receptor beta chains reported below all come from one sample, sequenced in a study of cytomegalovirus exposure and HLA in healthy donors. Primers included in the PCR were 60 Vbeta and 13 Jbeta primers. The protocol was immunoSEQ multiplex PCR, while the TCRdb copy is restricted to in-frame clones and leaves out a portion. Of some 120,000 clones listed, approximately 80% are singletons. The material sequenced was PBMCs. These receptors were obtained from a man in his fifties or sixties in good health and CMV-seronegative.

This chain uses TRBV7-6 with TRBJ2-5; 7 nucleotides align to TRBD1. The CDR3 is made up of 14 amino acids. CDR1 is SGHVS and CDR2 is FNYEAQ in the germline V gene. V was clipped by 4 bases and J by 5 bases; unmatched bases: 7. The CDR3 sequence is CASSSYRGWETQYF. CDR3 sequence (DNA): TGTGCCAGCAGCTCTTACAGGGGTTGGGAGACCCAGTACTTC.

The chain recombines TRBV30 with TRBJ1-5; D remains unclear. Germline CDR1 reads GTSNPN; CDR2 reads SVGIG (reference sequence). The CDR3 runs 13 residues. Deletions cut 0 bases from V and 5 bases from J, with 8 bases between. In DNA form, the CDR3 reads TGTGCCTGGAGTGTACAGAAAGATCAGCCCCAGCATTTT. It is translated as CAWSVQKDQPQHF.

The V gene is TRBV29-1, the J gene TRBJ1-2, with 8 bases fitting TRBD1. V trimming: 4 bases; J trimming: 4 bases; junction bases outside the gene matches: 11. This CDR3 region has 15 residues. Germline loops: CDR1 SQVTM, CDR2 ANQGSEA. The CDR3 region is CSVGGTGLTSYGYTF. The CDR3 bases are TGCAGCGTTGGGGGGACAGGATTAACATCCTATGGCTACACCTTC.

The CDR3 nucleotides are TGTGCCAGCAGTCCCGGGACTAGCGGGAAGGAGACCCAGTACTTC. It specifies CASSPGTSGKETQYF. The chain employs TRBV27 and TRBJ2-5, with 13 positions matching TRBD2. V dropped 5 bases and J dropped 5; count of bases not matched to a gene: 5. Germline-derived CDR1 and CDR2 are MNHEY and SMNVEV (reference sequence). The CDR3 is 15 amino acids.

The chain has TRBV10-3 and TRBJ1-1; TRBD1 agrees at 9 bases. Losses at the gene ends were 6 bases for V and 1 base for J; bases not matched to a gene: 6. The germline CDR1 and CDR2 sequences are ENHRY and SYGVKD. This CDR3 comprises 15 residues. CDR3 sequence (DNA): TGTGCCATCAGCGGGACAGGGACCCGGAACACTGAAGCTTTCTTT. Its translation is CAISGTGTRNTEAFF.

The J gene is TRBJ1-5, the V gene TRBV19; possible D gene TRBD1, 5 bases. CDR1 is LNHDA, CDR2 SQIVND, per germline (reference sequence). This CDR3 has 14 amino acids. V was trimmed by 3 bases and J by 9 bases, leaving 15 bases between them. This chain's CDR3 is CASSMRLSGGPQHF. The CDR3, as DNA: TGTGCCAGTAGTATGCGGCTGAGCGGGGGGCCCCAGCATTTT. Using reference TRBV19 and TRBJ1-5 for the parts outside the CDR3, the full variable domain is DGGITQSPKYLFRKEGQNVTLSCEQNLNHDAMYWYRQDPGQGLRLIYYSQIVNDFQKGDIAEGYSVSREKKESFPLTVTSAQKNPTAFYLCASSMRLSGGPQHFGDGTRLSIL.

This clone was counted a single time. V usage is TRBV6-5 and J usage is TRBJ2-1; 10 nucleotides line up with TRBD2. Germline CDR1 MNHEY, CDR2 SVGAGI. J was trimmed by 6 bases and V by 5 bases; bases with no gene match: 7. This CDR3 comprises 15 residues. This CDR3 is CASSLTSGAPNEQFF. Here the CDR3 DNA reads TGTGCCAGCAGTCTAACTAGCGGGGCGCCCAATGAGCAGTTCTTC.

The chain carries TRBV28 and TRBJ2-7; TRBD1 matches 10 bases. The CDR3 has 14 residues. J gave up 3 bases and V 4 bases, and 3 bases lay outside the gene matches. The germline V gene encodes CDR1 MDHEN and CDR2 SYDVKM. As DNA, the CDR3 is TGTGCCAGCAGTTCAGGGACAGGGGACTACGAGCAGTACTTC. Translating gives CASSSGTGDYEQYF.

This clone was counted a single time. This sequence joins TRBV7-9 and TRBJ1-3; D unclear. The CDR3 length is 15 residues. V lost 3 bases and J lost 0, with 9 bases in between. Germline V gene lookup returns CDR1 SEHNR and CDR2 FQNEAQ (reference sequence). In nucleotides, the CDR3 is TGTGCCAGCAGCTTGGACGGGAGCTCTGGAAACACCATATATTTT. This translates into CASSLDGSSGNTIYF.

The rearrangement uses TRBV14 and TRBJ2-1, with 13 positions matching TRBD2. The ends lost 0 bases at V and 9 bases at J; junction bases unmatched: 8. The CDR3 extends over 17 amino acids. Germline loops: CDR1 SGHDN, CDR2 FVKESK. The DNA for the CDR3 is TGTGCCAGCAGCCAAGAAGGGACTAGCGGGGCCGGGGGTGAGCAGTTCTTC. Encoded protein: CASSQEGTSGAGGEQFF.

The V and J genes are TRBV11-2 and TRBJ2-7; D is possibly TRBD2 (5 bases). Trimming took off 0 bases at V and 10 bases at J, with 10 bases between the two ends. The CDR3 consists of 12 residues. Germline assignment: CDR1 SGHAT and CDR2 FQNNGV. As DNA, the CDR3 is TGTGCCAGCAGCTTAGATTCAGCGGTTCAGTACTTC. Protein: CASSLDSAVQYF.

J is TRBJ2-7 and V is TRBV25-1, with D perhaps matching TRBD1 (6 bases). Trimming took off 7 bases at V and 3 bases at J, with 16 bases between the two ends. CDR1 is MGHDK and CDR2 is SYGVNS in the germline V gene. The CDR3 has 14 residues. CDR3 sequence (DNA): TGTGCCAGCATGGACAGTTCAGGCGACTACGAGCAGTACTTC. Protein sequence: CASMDSSGDYEQYF.

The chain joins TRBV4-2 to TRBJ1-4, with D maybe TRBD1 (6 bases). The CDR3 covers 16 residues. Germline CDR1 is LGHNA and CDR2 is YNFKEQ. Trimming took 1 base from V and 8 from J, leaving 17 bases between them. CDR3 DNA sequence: TGTGCCAGCAGCCAAGTTGGTGTGGGGCAGGGGGAAAAACTGTTTTTT. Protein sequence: CASSQVGVGQGEKLFF.

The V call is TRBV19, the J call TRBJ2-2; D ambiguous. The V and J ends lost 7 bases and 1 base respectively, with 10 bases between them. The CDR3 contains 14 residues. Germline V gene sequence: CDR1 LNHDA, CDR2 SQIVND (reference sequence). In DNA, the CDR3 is TGTGCCAGTACTAATCAGCGGAACACCGGGGAGCTGTTTTTT. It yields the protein CASTNQRNTGELFF.

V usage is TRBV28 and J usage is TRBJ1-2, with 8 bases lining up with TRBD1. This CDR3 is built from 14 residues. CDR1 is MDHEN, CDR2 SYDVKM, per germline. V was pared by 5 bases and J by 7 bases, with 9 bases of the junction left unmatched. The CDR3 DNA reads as TGTGCCAGCAGTCTCGGACAGGGCGCTCGTGGCTACACCTTC. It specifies CASSLGQGARGYTF.

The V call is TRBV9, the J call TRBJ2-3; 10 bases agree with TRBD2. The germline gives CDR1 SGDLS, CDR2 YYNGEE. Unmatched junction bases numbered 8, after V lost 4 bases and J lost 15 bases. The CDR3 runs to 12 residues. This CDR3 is CASSLEAGGPYF. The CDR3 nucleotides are TGTGCCAGCAGCCTAGAAGCGGGAGGGCCTTATTTT.

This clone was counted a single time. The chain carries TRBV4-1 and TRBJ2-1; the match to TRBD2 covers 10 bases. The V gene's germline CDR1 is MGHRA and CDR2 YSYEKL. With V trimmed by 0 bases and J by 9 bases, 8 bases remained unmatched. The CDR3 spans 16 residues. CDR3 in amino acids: CASSQDPAGGLAEQFF. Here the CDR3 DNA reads TGCGCCAGCAGCCAAGATCCAGCGGGAGGGCTTGCTGAGCAGTTCTTC.

CDR3 region: CASSSRPGLAGQETQYF. The CDR3 coding sequence is TGTGCCAGCAGCTCACGACCGGGACTAGCGGGGCAAGAGACCCAGTACTTC. This chain uses TRBV9 with TRBJ2-5; the match to TRBD2 covers 13 bases. The CDR3 sequence is 17 residues long. After removal of 4 bases from V and 2 bases from J, the junction contained 8 bases not matched to a gene. CDR1 is SGDLS and CDR2 is YYNGEE in the germline V gene.

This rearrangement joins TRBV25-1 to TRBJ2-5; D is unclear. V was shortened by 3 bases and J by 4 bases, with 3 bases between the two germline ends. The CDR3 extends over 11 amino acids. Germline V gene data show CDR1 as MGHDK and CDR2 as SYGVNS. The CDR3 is CASSDRETQYF. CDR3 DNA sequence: TGTGCCAGCAGTGACCGAGAGACCCAGTACTTC.

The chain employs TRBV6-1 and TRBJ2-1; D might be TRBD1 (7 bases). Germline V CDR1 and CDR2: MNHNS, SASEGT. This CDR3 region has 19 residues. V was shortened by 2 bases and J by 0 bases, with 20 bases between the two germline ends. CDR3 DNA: TGTGCCAGCAGTGAAAGAGACAGGGACTGGCCCAGCTCCTACAATGAGCAGTTCTTC. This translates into CASSERDRDWPSSYNEQFF.

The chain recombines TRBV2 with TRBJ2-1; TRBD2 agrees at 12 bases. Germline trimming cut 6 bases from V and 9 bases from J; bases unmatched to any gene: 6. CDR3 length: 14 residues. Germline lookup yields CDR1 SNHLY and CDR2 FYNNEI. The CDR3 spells CASRVLAGGGEQFF. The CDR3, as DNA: TGTGCCAGCAGGGTACTAGCGGGAGGTGGTGAGCAGTTCTTC.

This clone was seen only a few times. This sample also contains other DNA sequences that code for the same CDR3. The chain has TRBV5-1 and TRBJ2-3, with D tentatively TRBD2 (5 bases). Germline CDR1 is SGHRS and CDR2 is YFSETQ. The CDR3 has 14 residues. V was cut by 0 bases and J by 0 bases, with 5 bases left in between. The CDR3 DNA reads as TGCGCCAGCAGCTTGGGGACTAGCACAGATACGCAGTATTTT. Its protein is CASSLGTSTDTQYF.

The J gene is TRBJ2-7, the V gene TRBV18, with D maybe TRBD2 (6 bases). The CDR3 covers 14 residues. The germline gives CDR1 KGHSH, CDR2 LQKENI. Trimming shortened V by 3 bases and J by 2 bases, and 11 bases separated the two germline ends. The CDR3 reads CASSPGGNAYEQYF. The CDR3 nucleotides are TGTGCCAGCTCACCGGGCGGGAACGCCTACGAGCAGTACTTC. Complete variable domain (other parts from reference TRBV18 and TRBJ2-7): NAGVMQNPRHLVRRRGQEARLRCSPMKGHSHVYWYRQLPEEGLKFMVYLQKENIIDESGMPKERFSAEFPKEGPSILRIQQVVRGDSAAYFCASSPGGNAYEQYFGPGTRLTVT.

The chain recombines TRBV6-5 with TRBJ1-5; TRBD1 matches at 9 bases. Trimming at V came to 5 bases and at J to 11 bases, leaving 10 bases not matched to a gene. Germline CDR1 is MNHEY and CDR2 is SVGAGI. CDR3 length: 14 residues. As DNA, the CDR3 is TGTGCCAGCAGTCCACAGGGGGCGCCGGTAGCCCAGCATTTT. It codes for CASSPQGAPVAQHF.

The CDR3: CASSSGTALNYGYTF. The CDR3 DNA sequence: TGCGCCAGCAGCTCCGGGACAGCACTTAACTATGGCTACACCTTC. The chain carries TRBV5-1 and TRBJ1-2; 7 nucleotides match TRBD1. The germline V gene has CDR1 SGHRS and CDR2 YFSETQ. The CDR3 covers 15 residues. Trimming at V came to 3 bases and at J to 1 base, leaving 6 bases not matched to a gene.

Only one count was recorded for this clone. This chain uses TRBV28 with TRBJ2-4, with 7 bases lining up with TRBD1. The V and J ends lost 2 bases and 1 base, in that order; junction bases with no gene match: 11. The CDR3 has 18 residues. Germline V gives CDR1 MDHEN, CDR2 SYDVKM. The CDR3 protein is CASSLNWRARGAKNIQYF. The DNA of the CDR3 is TGTGCCAGCAGTTTAAACTGGCGGGCCAGGGGGGCCAAAAACATTCAGTACTTC.